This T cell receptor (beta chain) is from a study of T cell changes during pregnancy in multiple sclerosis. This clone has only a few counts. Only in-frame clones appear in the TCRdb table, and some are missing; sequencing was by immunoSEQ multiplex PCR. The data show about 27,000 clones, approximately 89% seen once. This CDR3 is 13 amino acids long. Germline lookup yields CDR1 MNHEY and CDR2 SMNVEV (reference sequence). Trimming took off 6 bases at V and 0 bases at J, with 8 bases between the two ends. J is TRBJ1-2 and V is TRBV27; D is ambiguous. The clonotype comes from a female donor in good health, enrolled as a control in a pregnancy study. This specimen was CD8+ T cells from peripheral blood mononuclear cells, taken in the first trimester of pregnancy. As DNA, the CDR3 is TGTGCCAGCAGCCGTTTAGCTAACTATGGCTACACCTTC. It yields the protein CASSRLANYGYTF.